The T cell receptor (beta chain) under discussion was sequenced for a study of siplizumab effects on memory and regulatory T cells. Study-level results: Memory cells seemed less diverse than naive T cells, which also seemed major contributors to the alloresponse.

Remarks on this clone: Its antigen remains unknown.

This CDR3 comprises 12 residues. Trimming removed 6 bases from V and 7 bases from J, with 10 bases in between. Germline loops: CDR1 SNHLY, CDR2 FYNNEI. Sequenced by immunoSEQ multiplex PCR; TCRdb stores in-frame clones only, minus some. The data hold tens of thousands of clones, with 89% observed a single time. This chain connects TRBV2 to TRBJ2-1; D uncertain. Sequencing was performed on naive CD4+ T cells sorted from blood. This clonotype was sampled from a human donor in good health. This CDR3 reads CASRGLGNEQFF. DNA for the CDR3: TGTGCCAGCAGAGGCCTCGGGAATGAGCAGTTCTTC. Filled out from reference TRBV2 and TRBJ2-1, the complete variable domain reads EPEVTQTPSHQVTQMGQEVILRCVPISNHLYFYWYRQILGQKVEFLVSFYNNEISEKSEIFDDQFSVERPDGSNFTLKIRSTKLEDSAMYFCASRGLGNEQFFGPGTRLTVL.